These T cell receptor beta chains were read from a single sample in a study of PD-L1 blockade in urothelial cancer. Libraries were prepared by immunoSEQ multiplex PCR; TCRdb keeps only in-frame clonotypes and omits some of them. The table has around 110,000 clones, around 89% seen once; the top ten hold roughly 1.7%. This specimen consisted of PBMCs, obtained around atezolizumab (anti-PD-L1) treatment. The receptors were gathered from a man between 60 and 70 years old with urothelial cancer. The CDR3 runs from the conserved cysteine through the conserved F or W.

j_call: TRBJ2-3; v_call: TRBV4-3; cdr3_aa: CASSQDGDTSTDTQYF
j_call: TRBJ2-1; v_call: TRBV9; cdr3_aa: CASSVSAGQGSNEQFF
j_call: TRBJ2-1; v_call: TRBV12-5; cdr3_aa: CASGLGSSYNEQFF
j_call: TRBJ1-6; v_call: TRBV4-3; cdr3_aa: CASSQDRPQSSYNSPLHF
j_call: TRBJ1-1; v_call: TRBV27; cdr3_aa: CASSLWYRGMNTEAFF
j_call: TRBJ2-2; v_call: TRBV19; cdr3_aa: CASGLLSGELFF
j_call: TRBJ2-3; v_call: TRBV4-1; cdr3_aa: CASSQGLSDATDTQYF
j_call: TRBJ1-2; v_call: TRBV21-1; cdr3_aa: CASSKPQKPLDSPYGYTF
j_call: TRBJ1-5; v_call: TRBV28; cdr3_aa: CASLGRGEFQPQHF
j_call: TRBJ1-1; v_call: TRBV30; cdr3_aa: CAWSTSGDAEAFF
j_call: TRBJ1-5; v_call: TRBV5-1; cdr3_aa: CASSLDSPTNQPQHF
j_call: TRBJ2-1; v_call: TRBV9; cdr3_aa: CASSVLDSYNEQFF
j_call: TRBJ2-5; v_call: TRBV7-6; cdr3_aa: CASSREYAEETQYF
j_call: TRBJ2-3; v_call: TRBV28; cdr3_aa: CASNVEAPSTDTQYF
j_call: TRBJ1-1; v_call: TRBV19; cdr3_aa: CASSSRGMFAEAFF
j_call: TRBJ1-1; v_call: TRBV2; cdr3_aa: CADAGTGVTEAFF
j_call: TRBJ2-7; v_call: TRBV11-3; cdr3_aa: CASSLTATYEQYF
j_call: TRBJ2-7; v_call: TRBV15; cdr3_aa: CATSRQATYEQYF
j_call: TRBJ2-2; v_call: TRBV5-6; cdr3_aa: CASRGQGAQGELFF
j_call: TRBJ1-6; v_call: TRBV19; cdr3_aa: CASGSSTNSPLHF
j_call: TRBJ1-5; v_call: TRBV18; cdr3_aa: CASSPRQGYQPQHF
j_call: TRBJ2-1; v_call: TRBV7-8; cdr3_aa: CASTLFAVLERDSYNEQFF
j_call: TRBJ1-3; v_call: TRBV7-2; cdr3_aa: CASSLDGSSGNTIYF
j_call: TRBJ1-1; v_call: TRBV5-1; cdr3_aa: CASSLGGDRDTEAFF
j_call: TRBJ2-1; v_call: TRBV28; cdr3_aa: CASSPRTSRASYNEQFF
j_call: TRBJ2-7; v_call: TRBV7-8; cdr3_aa: CASSLTGTSVSYEQYF
j_call: TRBJ2-5; v_call: TRBV5-4; cdr3_aa: CASSLRTGGLETQYF
j_call: TRBJ1-2; v_call: TRBV7-3; cdr3_aa: CASSPTGAENYGYTF
j_call: TRBJ2-7; v_call: TRBV7-3; cdr3_aa: CASSLTAGVGYEQYF
j_call: TRBJ1-1; v_call: TRBV28; cdr3_aa: CASSLAGTYSPNTEAFF
j_call: TRBJ2-3; v_call: TRBV5-1; cdr3_aa: CASSSGLAVTTDTQYF
j_call: TRBJ2-7; v_call: TRBV28; cdr3_aa: CASSSPASGIYEQYF
j_call: TRBJ2-1; v_call: TRBV7-2; cdr3_aa: CASSLWESSYNEQFF
j_call: TRBJ1-1; v_call: TRBV6-5; cdr3_aa: CASSRGSNTEAFF
j_call: TRBJ1-5; v_call: TRBV30; cdr3_aa: CARSLGLDQPQHF
j_call: TRBJ1-5; v_call: TRBV28; cdr3_aa: CASSLGGAHPNQPQHF
j_call: TRBJ2-3; v_call: TRBV5-1; cdr3_aa: CASSFEPLKTDTQYF
j_call: TRBJ2-7; v_call: TRBV28; cdr3_aa: CASSLAGTGLAARVYEQYF
j_call: TRBJ2-1; v_call: TRBV5-1; cdr3_aa: CASSSPSSGRERNEQFF
j_call: TRBJ2-7; v_call: TRBV6-6; cdr3_aa: CASSSGGYNEQYF
j_call: TRBJ2-3; v_call: TRBV10-1; cdr3_aa: CASSEVRTDTQYF
j_call: TRBJ1-5; v_call: TRBV6-4; cdr3_aa: CASSDSGFKDQPQHF
j_call: TRBJ2-1; v_call: TRBV23-1; cdr3_aa: CASSPPDRDGNNEQFF
j_call: TRBJ1-1; v_call: TRBV19; cdr3_aa: CASRNDQGGANTEAFF
j_call: TRBJ2-7; v_call: TRBV7-3; cdr3_aa: CASSPGTSGTFYF
j_call: TRBJ1-1; v_call: TRBV5-1; cdr3_aa: CASSPGVTGLYTEAFF
j_call: TRBJ1-2; v_call: TRBV28; cdr3_aa: CASSSDQTGGDYGYTF
j_call: TRBJ2-2; v_call: TRBV11-3; cdr3_aa: CASSLEVGGQGTGELFF
j_call: TRBJ2-5; v_call: TRBV28; cdr3_aa: CASSLPRRIGETQYF
j_call: TRBJ1-5; v_call: TRBV28; cdr3_aa: CASSWSRDRGPHF
j_call: TRBJ2-7; v_call: TRBV5-4; cdr3_aa: CASSLAIGGSYEQYF
j_call: TRBJ2-1; v_call: TRBV6-5; cdr3_aa: CASNPVRVPYNEQFF
j_call: TRBJ1-6; v_call: TRBV6-4; cdr3_aa: CASSETGGSPLHF
j_call: TRBJ1-4; v_call: TRBV28; cdr3_aa: CASRTQTGFGFNEKLFF
j_call: TRBJ2-7; v_call: TRBV7-2; cdr3_aa: CASSLQLAGSLYEQYF
j_call: TRBJ2-3; v_call: TRBV6-5; cdr3_aa: CAVLAGGPPNTQYF
j_call: TRBJ1-1; v_call: TRBV11-3; cdr3_aa: CASSLGQGSGTEAFF